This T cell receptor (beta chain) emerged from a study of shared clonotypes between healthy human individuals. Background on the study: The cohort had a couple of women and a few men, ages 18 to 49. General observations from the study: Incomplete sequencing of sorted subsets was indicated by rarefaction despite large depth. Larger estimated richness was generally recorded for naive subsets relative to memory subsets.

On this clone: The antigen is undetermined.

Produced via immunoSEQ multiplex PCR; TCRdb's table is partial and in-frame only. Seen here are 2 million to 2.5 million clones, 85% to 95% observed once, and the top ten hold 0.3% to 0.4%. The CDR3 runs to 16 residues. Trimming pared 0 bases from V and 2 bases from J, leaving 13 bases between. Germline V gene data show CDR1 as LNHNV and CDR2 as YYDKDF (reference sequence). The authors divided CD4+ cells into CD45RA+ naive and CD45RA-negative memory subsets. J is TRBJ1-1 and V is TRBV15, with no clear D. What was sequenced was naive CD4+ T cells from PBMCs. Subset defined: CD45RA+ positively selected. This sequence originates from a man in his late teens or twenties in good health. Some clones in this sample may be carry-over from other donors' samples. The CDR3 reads CATSRDHRADNTEAFF. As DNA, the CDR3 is TGTGCCACCAGCAGAGATCATCGGGCAGACAACACTGAAGCTTTCTTT.